The sequence of this T cell receptor beta chain was determined in a study of shared clonotypes between healthy human individuals. Some clones are missing from TCRdb's copy, which holds only in-frame ones; the method was immunoSEQ multiplex PCR. The table shows 2 million to 2.5 million clones, with around 92% occurring only once. CDR1 SEHNR and CDR2 FQNEAQ come from the germline V gene (reference sequence). V was cut by 0 bases and J by 4 bases, with 14 bases left in between. The CDR3 is made up of 16 amino acids. This clonotype originated in a man aged 18 to 30 in good health. Some clones in this sample may be carry-over from other donors' samples. The sequenced sample was naive CD4+ T cells from PBMCs. Subset: CD45RA+ positively selected. The chain recombines TRBV7-9 with TRBJ2-3; the D gene could be TRBD1 or TRBD2 (5 bases each). CDR3 in amino acids: CASSLAGRVRADTQYF. The CDR3 DNA is TGTGCCAGCAGCTTAGCAGGCAGGGTGAGGGCAGATACGCAGTATTTT.